These 26 T cell receptor beta chains came from one sample sequenced in a study of blood T cell repertoires in COVID-19. Assay used: immunoSEQ multiplex PCR; TCRdb lists only in-frame clones, some missing. The sample shows some 360,000 clones, 88% of them seen only once. The sequencing input was PBMCs or T cells enriched from blood (not recorded which). All receptors come from a woman younger than 45 who had been exposed to COVID-19.

In its sample, this clone was seen a few times. This chain connects TRBV6-2 or TRBV6-3 to TRBJ2-7, with 8 positions matching TRBD2. V trimming: 5 bases; J trimming: 2 bases; junction bases outside the gene matches: 8. Germline loops: CDR1 MNHEY, CDR2 SVGEGT. This CDR3 is 15 amino acids long. The CDR3 reads CASSTIREGPYEQYF. The CDR3 DNA reads as TGTGCCAGCAGTACAATCCGGGAGGGCCCCTACGAGCAGTACTTC.

This sequence joins TRBV5-8 and TRBJ2-3; TRBD2 might be the D (6 bases). Germline-derived CDR1 and CDR2 are SGHTS and YDEGEE. The CDR3 runs 16 residues. Trimming pared 4 bases from V and 0 bases from J, leaving 15 bases between. The CDR3 sequence: CASSPGTFSSTDTQYF. In DNA form, the CDR3 reads TGTGCCAGCAGCCCAGGGACTTTCAGTAGCACAGATACGCAGTATTTT.

This chain uses TRBV9 with TRBJ2-1, with 8 bases fitting TRBD2. V trimming: 3 bases; J trimming: 6 bases; junction bases outside the gene matches: 5. There are 14 residues in the CDR3. Germline CDR1 reads SGDLS; CDR2 reads YYNGEE. This CDR3 reads CASSAGLVFNEQFF. Here the CDR3 DNA reads TGTGCCAGCAGCGCGGGACTAGTCTTCAATGAGCAGTTCTTC.

J is TRBJ2-7 and V is TRBV30; D remains unclear. This CDR3 region has 13 residues. Germline loops: CDR1 GTSNPN, CDR2 SVGIG (reference sequence). Between the trimmed V and J ends, which lost 7 bases and 0 bases, there was a span of 13 bases. DNA of the CDR3: TGTGCCTTTTACCCTGCTAACTCCTACGAGCAGTACTTC. Encoded protein: CAFYPANSYEQYF.

J is TRBJ2-7 and V is TRBV28; 13 bases map to TRBD2. V shed 5 bases, J shed 7 bases, and the junction held 8 bases outside the gene matches. CDR1 MDHEN and CDR2 SYDVKM come from the germline V gene. This CDR3 spans 15 amino acids. The CDR3 region is CASSPGLAGVGEQYF. The CDR3 coding sequence is TGTGCCAGCAGTCCCGGACTAGCGGGAGTAGGAGAGCAGTACTTC.

The table lists this clone with a count of one. In nucleotides, the CDR3 is TGTGCCAGCAGTCCGACTAGCGGGAGAGCCGGGGAGCTGTTTTTT. It specifies CASSPTSGRAGELFF. The chain couples TRBV27 to TRBJ2-2; 12 bases fit TRBD2. CDR3 length equals 15 residues. Germline trimming cut 5 bases from V and 6 bases from J; bases unmatched to any gene: 4. CDR1 and CDR2 from the germline V gene are MNHEY and SMNVEV (reference sequence).

This chain joins TRBV19 and TRBJ1-2, with D possibly TRBD1 on 6 matching bases. Trimming removed 5 bases at V and 3 bases at J, with 10 bases between. Germline V gene lookup returns CDR1 LNHDA and CDR2 SQIVND (reference sequence). The CDR3 runs 13 residues. This CDR3 is CASSLDSDYGYTF. The CDR3 DNA reads as TGTGCCAGTAGTCTGGACAGCGACTATGGCTACACCTTC.

The J gene is TRBJ1-2, the V gene TRBV27, with D possibly being TRBD1 (6 bases). Trimming shortened V by 6 bases and J by 8 bases, and 16 bases separated the two germline ends. In germline, CDR1 is MNHEY, CDR2 SMNVEV (reference sequence). The CDR3 loop spans 13 amino acids. CDR3 loop: CASSTAGVEGYTF. In nucleotides, the CDR3 is TGTGCCAGCAGCACCGCAGGGGTGGAGGGCTACACCTTC.

The V and J genes are TRBV24-1 and TRBJ2-5; 11 bases agree with TRBD1. Germline V lookup: CDR1 KGHDR, CDR2 SFDVKD. Germline trimming cut 4 bases from V and 4 bases from J; bases unmatched to any gene: 4. The CDR3 consists of 15 residues. The CDR3 DNA reads as TGTGCCACCAGTGACACGGGACAGGGGGGAGAGACCCAGTACTTC. The encoded protein is CATSDTGQGGETQYF.

The J gene is TRBJ1-4, the V gene TRBV5-1, with D possibly matching TRBD1 (5 bases). This CDR3 region has 14 residues. The V end was cut by 1 base, the J end by 4 bases, with 8 bases between. In germline, CDR1 is SGHRS, CDR2 YFSETQ. The chain's CDR3 is CASSLWGDNEKLFF. The CDR3 DNA reads as TGCGCCAGCAGCTTGTGGGGGGATAATGAAAAACTGTTTTTT.

This clone was observed once. The chain links TRBV2 to TRBJ2-5, with D unclear. V lost 6 bases, J lost 5 bases, and 13 bases lay in between. Per germline, CDR1 SNHLY and CDR2 FYNNEI. The CDR3 is made up of 13 amino acids. CDR3 in DNA: TGTGCCAGCAGGACCCTAGTTCGGGAGACCCAGTACTTC. Its protein is CASRTLVRETQYF.

CDR3 DNA: TGTGCCAGCAGCTTAGGCGGGCTAGCGGGAGTCGACTACGAGCAGTACTTC. This encodes CASSLGGLAGVDYEQYF. The chain recombines TRBV7-9 with TRBJ2-7; 10 bases are a match to TRBD2. Germline V gives CDR1 SEHNR, CDR2 FQNEAQ (reference sequence). V was pared by 1 base and J by 3 bases, with 9 bases of the junction left unmatched. The CDR3 spans 17 residues.

The chain recombines TRBV19 with TRBJ2-7; TRBD2 is a possible D gene (6 bases). Trimming took 3 bases from V and 1 from J, leaving 16 bases between them. Germline loops: CDR1 LNHDA, CDR2 SQIVND (reference sequence). The CDR3 contains 16 residues. The DNA for the CDR3 is TGTGCCAGTAGTATTGGGGGAGGAATGGGGTCCTACGAGCAGTACTTC. Translating gives CASSIGGGMGSYEQYF.

CDR3 nucleotide sequence: TGTGCCAGCGGACGGGGCTCCTACGAGCAGTACTTC. This encodes CASGRGSYEQYF. The chain is built from TRBV11-2 and TRBJ2-7; D perhaps matches TRBD2 (5 bases). The germline CDR1 and CDR2 sequences are SGHAT and FQNNGV. V shed 8 bases and J shed 0 bases, with 8 bases lying between them. This CDR3 has 12 amino acids.

The chain uses TRBV4-1 and TRBJ1-4, with D possibly matching TRBD1 (6 bases). Trimming took 1 base from V and 0 from J, leaving 12 bases between them. The germline V gene encodes CDR1 MGHRA and CDR2 YSYEKL. The CDR3 totals 17 residues. CDR3: CASSQGTARPTNEKLFF. CDR3 nucleotide sequence: TGCGCCAGCAGCCAAGGGACAGCCAGACCAACTAATGAAAAACTGTTTTTT.

This sequence joins TRBV28 and TRBJ1-1; TRBD1 is a possible D gene (5 bases). The length of the CDR3 is 13 residues. Trimming cost V 7 bases and J 8 bases, with 17 bases left between them. CDR1 and CDR2 (germline): MDHEN, SYDVKM. The DNA for the CDR3 is TGTGCCAGCACCCCTTTCCCCGACAGAGAAGCTTTCTTT. It specifies CASTPFPDREAFF.

The chain uses TRBV28 and TRBJ2-1, with TRBD2 matching over 7 bases. V lost 5 bases and J lost 2; bases outside the gene matches: 6. Germline CDR1 and CDR2: MDHEN and SYDVKM. The CDR3 contains 15 residues. CDR3 region: CASSSRDYAYNEQFF. CDR3 DNA: TGTGCCAGCAGTAGCCGGGACTACGCCTACAATGAGCAGTTCTTC.

The J gene is TRBJ1-4, the V gene TRBV28, with 8 bases that match TRBD1. The germline gives CDR1 MDHEN, CDR2 SYDVKM. The length of the CDR3 is 14 residues. V gave up 4 bases and J gave up 7 bases; unmatched junction bases: 5. CDR3 bases: TGTGCCAGCAGTTCACAGGGGGATGGTGAAAAACTGTTTTTT. The encoded protein is CASSSQGDGEKLFF.

This clone was seen more than once but under ten times. This chain joins TRBV10-2 and TRBJ2-1; D gene uncertain. The V gene's germline CDR1 is WSHSY and CDR2 SAAADI. The CDR3 covers 15 residues. V lost 0 bases and J 4 bases, leaving 10 bases between the germline ends. This CDR3 reads CASSESVLMYNEQFF. CDR3 nucleotide sequence: TGCGCCAGCAGTGAGTCCGTACTAATGTACAATGAGCAGTTCTTC.

This clone occurred a few times. CDR3 in DNA: TGTGCCAGCAGCGTAGAGGGTTGGGACAGGGGTACACCCCTCCACTTT. Its translation: CASSVEGWDRGTPLHF. This rearrangement joins TRBV9 to TRBJ1-6, with TRBD1 identical over 10 bases. Germline CDR1 and CDR2: SGDLS and YYNGEE. V shed 0 bases and J 11 bases; nucleotides not matched to a gene: 8. The CDR3 contains 16 residues.

The chain links TRBV5-1 to TRBJ1-2; possible D gene TRBD1, 5 bases. Germline values: CDR1 SGHRS, CDR2 YFSETQ. Between the trimmed V and J ends, which lost 4 bases and 4 bases, there was a span of 20 bases. The CDR3 runs 16 residues. This CDR3 is CASSINRPTGAYGYTF. DNA for the CDR3: TGCGCCAGCAGCATCAATCGACCCACAGGAGCCTATGGCTACACCTTC.

The V call is TRBV24-1, the J call TRBJ2-6, with 8 bases identical to TRBD1. V shed 5 bases, J shed 2 bases, and the junction held 4 bases outside the gene matches. The CDR3 runs 16 residues. CDR1 and CDR2 from the germline V gene are KGHDR and SFDVKD. The CDR3 DNA sequence: TGTGCCACCAGTGCCCCGGACAGGGCTGGGGCCAACGTCCTGACTTTC. Translating gives CATSAPDRAGANVLTF.

DNA for the CDR3: TGTGCCAGCAGCCAAGCGTTCAGGGTGGAGACCCAGTACTTC. Translation: CASSQAFRVETQYF. The chain is built from TRBV3-1 (or the pseudogene TRBV3-2) and TRBJ2-5; a possible D gene is TRBD1 (5 bases). This CDR3 contains 14 residues. Trimming left V 1 base short and J 5 bases short, with 11 bases between. The germline V gene has CDR1 LGHDT and CDR2 YNNKEL (reference sequence).

This chain uses TRBV9 with TRBJ2-1; TRBD2 aligns across 11 bases. The trim removed 3 bases at V and 2 bases at J, leaving 4 bases unmatched. The CDR3 covers 16 residues. Germline CDR1 reads SGDLS; CDR2 reads YYNGEE. CDR3 in amino acids: CASSAPSGRTYNEQFF. CDR3 DNA sequence: TGTGCCAGCAGCGCCCCTAGCGGGAGGACCTACAATGAGCAGTTCTTC.

The chain combines TRBV12-3 or TRBV12-4 with TRBJ1-5; no clear D gene. V lost 3 bases to trimming and J lost 7 bases, with 7 bases between them. CDR3 size: 12 residues. CDR3 in amino acids: CASSFRLQPQHF. The CDR3 DNA is TGTGCCAGCAGTTTCAGGTTACAGCCCCAGCATTTT.

The chain uses TRBV7-3 and TRBJ2-7; D is uncertain. V lost 5 bases and J lost 1, with 9 bases in between. This CDR3 is built from 13 residues. Germline CDR1 SGHTA, CDR2 FQGTGA. In DNA, the CDR3 is TGTGCCAGCAGCACAACACCTTCCTACGAGCAGTACTTC. Translating gives CASSTTPSYEQYF.